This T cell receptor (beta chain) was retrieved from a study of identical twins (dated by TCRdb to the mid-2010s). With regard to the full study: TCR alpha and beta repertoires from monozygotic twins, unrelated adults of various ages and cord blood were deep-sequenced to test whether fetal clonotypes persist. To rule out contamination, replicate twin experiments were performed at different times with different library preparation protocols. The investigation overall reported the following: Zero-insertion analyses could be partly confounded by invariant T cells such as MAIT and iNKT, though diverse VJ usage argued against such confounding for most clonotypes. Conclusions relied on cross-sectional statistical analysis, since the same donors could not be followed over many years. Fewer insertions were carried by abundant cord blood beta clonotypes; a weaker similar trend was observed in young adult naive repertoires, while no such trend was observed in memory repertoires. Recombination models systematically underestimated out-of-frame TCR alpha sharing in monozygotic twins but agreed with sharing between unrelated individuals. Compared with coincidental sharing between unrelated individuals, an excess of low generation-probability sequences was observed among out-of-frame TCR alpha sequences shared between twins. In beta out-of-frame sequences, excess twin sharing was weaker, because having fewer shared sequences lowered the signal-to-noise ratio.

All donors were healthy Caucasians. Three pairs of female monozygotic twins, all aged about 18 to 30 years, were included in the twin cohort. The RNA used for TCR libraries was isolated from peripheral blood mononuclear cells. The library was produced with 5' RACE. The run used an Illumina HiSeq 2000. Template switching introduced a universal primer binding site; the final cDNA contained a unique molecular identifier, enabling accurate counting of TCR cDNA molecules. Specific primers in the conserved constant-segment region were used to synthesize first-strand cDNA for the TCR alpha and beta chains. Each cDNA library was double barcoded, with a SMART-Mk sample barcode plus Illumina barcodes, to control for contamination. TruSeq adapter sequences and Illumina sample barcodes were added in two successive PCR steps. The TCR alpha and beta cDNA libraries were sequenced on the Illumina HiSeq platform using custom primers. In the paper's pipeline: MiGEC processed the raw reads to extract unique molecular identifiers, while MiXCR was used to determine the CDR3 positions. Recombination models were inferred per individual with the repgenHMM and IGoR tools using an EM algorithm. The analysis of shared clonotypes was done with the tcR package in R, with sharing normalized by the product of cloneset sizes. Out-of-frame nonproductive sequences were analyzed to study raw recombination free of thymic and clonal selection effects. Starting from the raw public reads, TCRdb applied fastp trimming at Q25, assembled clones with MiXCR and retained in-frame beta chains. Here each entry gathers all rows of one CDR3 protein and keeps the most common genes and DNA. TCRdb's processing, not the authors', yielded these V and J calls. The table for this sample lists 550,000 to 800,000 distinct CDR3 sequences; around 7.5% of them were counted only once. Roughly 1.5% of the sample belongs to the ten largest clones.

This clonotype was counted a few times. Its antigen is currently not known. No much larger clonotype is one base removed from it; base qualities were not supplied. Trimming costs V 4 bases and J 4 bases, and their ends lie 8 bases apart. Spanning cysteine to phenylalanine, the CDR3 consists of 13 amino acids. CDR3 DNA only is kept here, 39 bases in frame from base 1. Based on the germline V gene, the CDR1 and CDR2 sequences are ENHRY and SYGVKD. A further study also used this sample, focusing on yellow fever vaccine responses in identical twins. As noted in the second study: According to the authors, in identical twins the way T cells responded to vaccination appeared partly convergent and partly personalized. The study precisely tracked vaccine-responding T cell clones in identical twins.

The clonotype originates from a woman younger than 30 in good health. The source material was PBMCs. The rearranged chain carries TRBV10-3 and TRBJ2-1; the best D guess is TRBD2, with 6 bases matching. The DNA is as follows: TGTGCCATCAGTGTTGCGGGGTACAATGAGCAGTTCTTC. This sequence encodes CAISVAGYNEQFF.